Here is one T cell receptor (beta chain) with its context. TCRdb's table, derived via immunoSEQ multiplex PCR, lists solely in-frame clones and lacks some. The data hold about 140,000 clones, with about 84% observed a single time. These data are taken from a study of blood T cell repertoires in COVID-19. Germline-derived CDR1 and CDR2 are LGHNA and YNFKEQ. Losses at the gene ends were 0 bases for V and 6 bases for J; bases not matched to a gene: 4. This CDR3 contains 14 residues. The J gene is TRBJ1-2, the V gene TRBV4-2, with 7 bases matching TRBD1. The origin of this receptor is a human donor in a cohort sampled during active COVID-19. The sequenced sample consisted of peripheral blood. The CDR3 DNA follows: TGTGCCAGCAGCCAAGAAACAGGGGTTAATGGCTACACCTTC. It translates to CASSQETGVNGYTF.